Listed below are T cell receptor beta chains from one sample, sequenced in a study of cytotoxic CD8 clonotypes in ibrutinib-treated CLL. Using immunoSEQ multiplex PCR, the repertoire was profiled, and TCRdb retains in-frame clones only, with some absent. The table lists roughly 70,000 clones, 90% of them singletons. The source material was PBMCs, sampled after 12 months of ibrutinib treatment. Source of these receptors: a human donor with chronic lymphocytic leukemia. CDR3s include the opening cysteine and the closing phenylalanine or tryptophan. A D gene is named only where the DNA matches it firmly.

TRBJ2-1,TRBV5-4,NA,CASSLDGRSSYNEQFF
TRBJ2-1,TRBV5-1,NA,CASSTDGGGYNEQFF
TRBJ2-2,TRBV5-1,NA,CASSLGNTGELFF
TRBJ1-2,TRBV4-2,NA,CASSNGKTYGYTF
TRBJ2-1,TRBV19,NA,CASSTTTGQEQFF
TRBJ2-3,TRBV18,TRBD2,CASSPLPTSSGDTDTQYF
TRBJ1-2,TRBV6-4,TRBD1,CASSDTIQGVDGYTF
TRBJ2-3,TRBV6-4,TRBD2,CASSEGLAGPDTQYF
TRBJ2-5,TRBV19,TRBD2,CASSTAGLAGGETQYF
TRBJ2-7,TRBV6-5,NA,CASSATGSASYEQYF
TRBJ1-4,TRBV19,NA,CASSTTEKLFF
TRBJ2-2,TRBV6-5,NA,CASSYIQNTGELFF
TRBJ2-7,TRBV5-8,NA,CASTDGTASFEQYF
TRBJ1-5,TRBV30,NA,CAWSPDSNQPQHF
TRBJ2-3,TRBV5-1,NA,CASSLDGQGNTDTQYF
TRBJ2-7,TRBV30,NA,CAWGAERAGKDPYGHEQYF
TRBJ1-2,TRBV5-1,NA,CASSLRQAVPYGYTF
TRBJ1-4,TRBV9,NA,CASSVGGLGEKLFF
TRBJ2-1,TRBV6-1,TRBD2,CASSVTSGSFNEQFF
TRBJ2-7,TRBV7-2,NA,CASSLDYEQYF
TRBJ1-2,TRBV7-2,NA,CASSLVGSYGYTF
TRBJ2-1,TRBV11-3,NA,CASSLEFGGGTNEQFF
TRBJ2-3,TRBV5-1,TRBD2,CASSSGLAGGLTDTQYF
TRBJ2-3,TRBV5-6,TRBD2,CASSFAAPWLAGEKDTQYF
TRBJ2-5,TRBV28,NA,CASRVPQETQYF
TRBJ1-2,TRBV30,NA,CAGGVGTFIYGYTF
TRBJ2-1,TRBV5-1,TRBD2,CASSAGLAGGSNEQFF
TRBJ2-1,TRBV19,NA,CASSIKGPSSYNEQFF
TRBJ1-2,TRBV19,TRBD1,CASSISGGTGGYGYTF
TRBJ2-1,TRBV11-1,TRBD2,CASSFSSGSPYEQFF
TRBJ1-2,TRBV23-1,NA,CASSHGVWGYYGYTF
TRBJ2-5,TRBV5-4,TRBD2,CASSSGLAGGGETQYF
TRBJ2-3,TRBV21-1,NA,CASSSNPSGRWDTQYF
TRBJ2-7,TRBV27,TRBD2,CASTLGLGYEQYF
TRBJ1-6,TRBV27,TRBD1,CASSITVFFKTGQGYSPLHF
TRBJ1-2,TRBV29-1,NA,CSAAPGQHIGYTF
TRBJ2-1,TRBV6-1,TRBD2,CASSESLAGVNEQFF
TRBJ2-7,TRBV30,NA,CAWSFGQAYEQYF
TRBJ2-7,TRBV4-1,NA,CASSQEGPEDRSYEQYF
TRBJ1-5,TRBV19,NA,CASSMTGHNNQPQHF
TRBJ2-5,TRBV19,NA,CASSISPNSETQYF
TRBJ1-1,TRBV10-3,NA,CATGRDREAFF
TRBJ2-7,TRBV5-4,NA,CASSFGYEQYF
TRBJ2-7,TRBV6-5,TRBD1,CASRTGQGSGEQYF
TRBJ2-1,TRBV9,TRBD2,CASSVGLAAYNEQFF
TRBJ2-3,TRBV19,NA,CASSINRATDTQYF
TRBJ2-7,TRBV5-4,TRBD1,CASSLELPGGSYEQYF
TRBJ2-7,TRBV2,NA,CASTPQSFSYEQYF
TRBJ2-1,TRBV7-2,TRBD2,CASSLGLAVTSGQFF
TRBJ2-5,TRBV7-6,TRBD2,CASSSQLGLVLETQYF
TRBJ2-7,TRBV6-1,NA,CASSKTGNYEQYF
TRBJ1-4,TRBV5-1,NA,CASSLESSQSNEKLFF